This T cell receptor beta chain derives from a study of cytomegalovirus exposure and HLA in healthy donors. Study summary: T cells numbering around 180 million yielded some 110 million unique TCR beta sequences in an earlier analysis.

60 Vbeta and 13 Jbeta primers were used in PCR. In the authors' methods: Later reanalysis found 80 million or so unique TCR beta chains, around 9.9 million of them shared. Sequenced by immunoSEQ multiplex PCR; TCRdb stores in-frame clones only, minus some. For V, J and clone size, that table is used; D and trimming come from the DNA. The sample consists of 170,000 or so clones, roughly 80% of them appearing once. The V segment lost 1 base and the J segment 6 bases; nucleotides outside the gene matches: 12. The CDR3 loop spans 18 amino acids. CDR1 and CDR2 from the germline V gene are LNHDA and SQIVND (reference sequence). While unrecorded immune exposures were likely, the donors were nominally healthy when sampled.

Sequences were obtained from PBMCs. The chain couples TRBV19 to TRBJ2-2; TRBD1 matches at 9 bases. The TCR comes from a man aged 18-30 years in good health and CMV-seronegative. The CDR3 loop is CASSIGIFDRGYAGELFF. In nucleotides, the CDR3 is TGTGCCAGTAGTATAGGAATTTTTGACAGGGGGTACGCCGGGGAGCTGTTTTTT.